Following are 13 T cell receptor beta chains from one sample sequenced in a study of monozygotic twins with inflammatory bowel disease. TCRdb re-analyzed the 5' RACE reads; it lists each CDR3 protein once, without DNA. The listing contains 300,000 to 350,000 distinct CDR3 sequences. Sequenced: blood. The receptor source for this set is a human donor with ulcerative colitis or Crohn's disease, or a healthy co-twin of an affected twin (not recorded which).

The chain uses TRBV15 and TRBJ2-3; TCRdb's D call, TRBD1, is unchecked because there is no DNA. Per germline, CDR1 LNHNV and CDR2 YYDKDF (reference sequence). This CDR3 has 17 residues. The CDR3 loop reads CATSRETGTGSTDTQYF.

The chain links TRBV5-1 to TRBJ1-1. Germline-derived CDR1 and CDR2 are SGHRS and YFSETQ. The CDR3 length is 15 residues. The CDR3 protein is CASSKGAGMNTEAFF. Full variable domain (missing parts from reference TRBV5-1 and TRBJ1-1): KAGVTQTPRYLIKTRGQQVTLSCSPISGHRSVSWYQQTPGQGLQFLFEYFSETQRNKGNFPGRFSGRQFSNSRSEMNVSTLELGDSALYLCASSKGAGMNTEAFFGQGTRLTVV.

The rearrangement links TRBV14 to TRBJ1-5. This CDR3 spans 13 amino acids. Germline V gives CDR1 SGHDN, CDR2 FVKESK. This CDR3 reads CASSRDGNQPQHF.

The chain employs TRBV28 and TRBJ1-2. Per the germline V gene, CDR1 is MDHEN and CDR2 is SYDVKM. CDR3 size: 15 residues. The chain's CDR3 is CASTRGGWATYGYTF.

V is TRBV10-3 and J is TRBJ2-2; the TRBD1 assignment by TCRdb is unverifiable without DNA. There are 17 residues in the CDR3. Germline V CDR1 and CDR2: ENHRY, SYGVKD. The CDR3 spells CAISELGQGTNTGELFF.

J is TRBJ2-1 and V is TRBV5-1; the TCRdb D gene call, TRBD2, has no DNA to confirm it. Looked up from germline, CDR1 is SGHRS and CDR2 is YFSETQ. The CDR3 extends over 15 amino acids. CDR3 region: CASSLTAGAYNEQFF.

This chain connects TRBV18 to TRBJ2-1; TCRdb gives TRBD2 as the D gene, but with no DNA this cannot be confirmed. The CDR3 runs 17 residues. Germline assignment: CDR1 KGHSH and CDR2 LQKENI. The CDR3 protein is CASSPRLRDSLRREQFF.

The chain links TRBV28 to TRBJ2-7; without DNA, the TCRdb call of TRBD1 cannot be checked. Germline V gene data show CDR1 as MDHEN and CDR2 as SYDVKM. This CDR3 spans 13 amino acids. This CDR3 reads CASSSQGTDEQYF.

The chain has TRBV20-1 and TRBJ1-5. The germline V gene encodes CDR1 DFQATT and CDR2 SNEGSKA (reference sequence). The CDR3 runs to 15 residues. The CDR3 protein is CSASTTSYSNQPQHF.

The rearrangement uses TRBV29-1 and TRBJ2-2; TCRdb reports TRBD1, a call that lacks DNA to check it against. CDR1 and CDR2 from the germline V gene are SQVTM and ANQGSEA. The CDR3 consists of 14 residues. The CDR3 protein is CSVGQSFGTGELFF.

The chain employs TRBV24-1 and TRBJ1-2; TCRdb returns TRBD1, unconfirmable since there is no DNA. The length of the CDR3 is 13 residues. Looked up from germline, CDR1 is KGHDR and CDR2 is SFDVKD. CDR3 protein: CATSGGGDYGYTF.

V and J are TRBV5-1 and TRBJ2-3; with no DNA, the TCRdb D assignment of TRBD1 cannot be verified. The germline V gene has CDR1 SGHRS and CDR2 YFSETQ. The CDR3 sequence is 15 residues long. CDR3 region: CASSSTGGQRDTQYF.

V gene TRBV7-2 combines with J gene TRBJ2-1; as DNA is missing, the TRBD2 call by TCRdb cannot be tested. This CDR3 region has 13 residues. The V gene's germline CDR1 is SGHTA and CDR2 FQGNSA. The chain's CDR3 is CASSYSAGGEQFF.